This T cell receptor beta chain originates from a study of T cell repertoires in breast cancer (dated by TCRdb to the mid-2010s). As for the study more broadly: The study profiled tumors, lymph nodes and peripheral blood lymphocytes from breast cancer patients, plus peripheral blood from healthy control donors. The majority of the approximately 23 patient tumors analyzed for shared TCRs were ER+/PR+. Nine healthy donors, of an age range similar to that of the patients, were included as controls. On average, sequencing produced about 490,000 sequences per sample and 8 to 10 reads per input cell. Given the low mutational burden of breast cancer and the rarity of common mutations in breast cancer, it was reasoned that TCRs shared between breast cancer patients would target shared antigens. After being minced and digested with Liberase and DNase, tumors and tumor-involved lymph nodes were passed through 70-um and 40-um filters. Blood samples were separated by Ficoll, whereas tumor-free lymph nodes were processed without any enzymatic digestion. What the research found in general, with its limitations: About 18 TCR pairs were shared across seven or more patient tumors and were rarely found in control blood, which suggests possible tumor specificity. Emulsion RT-PCR was regarded as qualitative rather than quantitative, because clone recovery was skewed by transcript abundance and primer differences. TRBV7 predominated among the shared TCRs, which could possibly reflect tumor recognition or a mispriming bias from eight TRBV7 primers. Discarding singleton TCRs and sampling only part of each tumor may have missed genuine antitumor clones. Shared TCRs were encoded by various nucleotide sequences, which suggests selection and expansion based on antigen. Compared with tumor-free nodes, tumor-involved sentinel lymph nodes shared about fourfold more TCRs with matched tumor repertoires (roughly 7.3% versus 1.9%).

Library preparation was by emulsion pairing. A second nested PCR with blocking oligos suppressed unpaired genes, then a third nested PCR added Illumina adaptors and barcodes. Each emulsion RT-PCR master mix contained roughly 5,000-280,000 T cells, with C-region, Stepout and V-region primers. Emulsions were generated with the Micellula Emulsion and Purification Kit, and RT-PCR used Qiagen OneStep RT-PCR reagents. Pooled libraries were sequenced on an Illumina MiSeq with paired-end 2 x 250 reads. In the source study's methods: Read pairs were joined in Galaxy and clipped at the engineered overlap into separate alpha and beta files, and reads that were not clipped were discarded. Alpha-beta pairs were assigned using CompleteTCR, a MiTCR-based pipeline in which chains sharing read cluster identifiers are linked by an R script. TCR sequences that were observed only once, about 1-3.4% of the total, were removed as potential sequencing errors. The public reads were reprocessed in TCRdb via fastp at Q25 and MiXCR, keeping in-frame beta chains. A single entry per CDR3 protein holds the most common genes and DNA from its merged rows. The V and J calls follow TCRdb's processing rather than the paper's. The sample table contains tens of thousands of distinct CDR3 sequences; only one count was recorded for less than 55% of them. The leading ten clones occupy around 60% of the sample.

Trimming at the junction amounts to 0 bases on V and 0 bases on J, and the germline ends lie 8 bases apart. CDR1 and CDR2 are read off the germline V gene as MGHRA and YSYEKL. The CDR3, from cysteine to phenylalanine, totals 15 residues. Kept here is only the CDR3 DNA, which spans 45 bases and is read in frame from base 1. This clonotype appeared many times. It lacks a known antigen. Per-base qualities were not stored, and no clone one base away is much larger. Paired alpha-beta TCRs of CD8+ T cells were analyzed using an expanded emulsion RT-PCR method with primers for all TCR V genes. Before emulsion RT-PCR, CD8+ T cells were isolated with a CD8 positive selection kit and incubated overnight in about 9.1 IU/mL IL-2.

Sequencing used CD8+ T cells. This clonotype was sampled from a pool of human donors with breast cancer or a healthy control (not recorded which). The chain couples TRBV4-1 to TRBJ1-1; the D segment cannot be called with confidence. The CDR3: CASSQEGNMNTEAFF. The DNA is TGCGCCAGCAGCCAAGAGGGGAACATGAACACTGAAGCTTTCTTT.